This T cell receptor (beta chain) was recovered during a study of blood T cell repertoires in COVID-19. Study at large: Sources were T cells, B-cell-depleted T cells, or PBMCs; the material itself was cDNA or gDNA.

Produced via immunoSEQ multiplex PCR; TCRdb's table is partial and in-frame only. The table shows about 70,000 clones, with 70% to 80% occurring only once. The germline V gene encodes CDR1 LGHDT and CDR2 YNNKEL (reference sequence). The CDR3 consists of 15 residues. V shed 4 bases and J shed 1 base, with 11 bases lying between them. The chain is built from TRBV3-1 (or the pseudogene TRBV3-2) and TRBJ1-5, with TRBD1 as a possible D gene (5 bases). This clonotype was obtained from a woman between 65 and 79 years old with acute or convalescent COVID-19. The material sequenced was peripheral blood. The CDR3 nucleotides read TGTGCCAGCAGCCCGGAGGGGATGAGCAATCAGCCCCAGCATTTT. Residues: CASSPEGMSNQPQHF.